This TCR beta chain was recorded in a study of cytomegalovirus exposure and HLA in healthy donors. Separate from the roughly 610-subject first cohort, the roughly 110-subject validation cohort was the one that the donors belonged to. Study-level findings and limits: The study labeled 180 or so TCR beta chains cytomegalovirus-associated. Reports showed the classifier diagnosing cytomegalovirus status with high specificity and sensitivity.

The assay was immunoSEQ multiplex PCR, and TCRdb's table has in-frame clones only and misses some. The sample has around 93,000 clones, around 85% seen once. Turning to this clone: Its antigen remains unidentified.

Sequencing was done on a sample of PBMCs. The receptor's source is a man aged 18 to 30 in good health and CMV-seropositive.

The CDR3 coding sequence is TGTGCCTGGAGACGCTCGGGGGGGGTCGAGCAGTACTTC. It yields the protein CAWRRSGGVEQYF. The chain links TRBV30 to TRBJ2-7; 8 bases agree with TRBD2. V shed 3 bases, J shed 6 bases, and the junction held 7 bases outside the gene matches. CDR1 is GTSNPN, CDR2 SVGIG, per germline (reference sequence). This CDR3 has 13 amino acids. Using reference TRBV30 and TRBJ2-7 for the parts outside the CDR3, the full variable domain is SQTIHQWPATLVQPVGSPLSLECTVEGTSNPNLYWYRQAAGRGLQLLFYSVGIGQISSEVPQNLSASRPQDRQFILSSKKLLLSDSGFYLCAWRRSGGVEQYFGPGTRLTVT.